The present T cell receptor (beta chain) was sequenced within a study of T cells after yellow fever vaccination. Study as a whole: Low-cell-number fractions underwent preparation using SMART-Seq v4 Ultra Low Input.

A 5'RACE template-switching step, the method used to make TCR cDNA, added a universal primer site and UMIs. TCRdb reanalysed the 5' RACE reads using MiXCR and keeps one entry per CDR3 protein. Among 99,000 or so distinct CDR3 sequences listed, 4.5% to 6% were seen once. V was pared by 3 bases and J by 0 bases, with 16 bases of the junction left unmatched. The CDR3 totals 20 residues. The germline V gene has CDR1 SGDLS and CDR2 YYNGEE. This clonotype has just a few counts. The starting material was CD8+ T cells sorted from PBMCs, obtained 10 days after the yellow fever booster vaccination. The receptor's source is a man aged 18 to 35 who received the YFV17D yellow fever vaccine. The chain joins TRBV9 to TRBJ2-1, with 9 bases aligning to TRBD1. The CDR3 reads CASSAPRDRARQSSYNEQFF. CDR3 nucleotides: TGTGCCAGCAGCGCCCCCCGGGACAGGGCCCGCCAGTCCTCCTACAATGAGCAGTTCTTC. Combining the CDR3 with reference TRBV9 and TRBJ2-1 gives the whole variable domain DSGVTQTPKHLITATGQRVTLRCSPRSGDLSVYWYQQSLDQGLQFLIQYYNGEERAKGNILERFSAQQFPDLHSELNLSSLELGDSALYFCASSAPRDRARQSSYNEQFFGPGTRLTVL.